Below are 24 T cell receptor beta chains sequenced from a single sample in a study of cytomegalovirus exposure and HLA in healthy donors. In the PCR, 60 Vbeta and 13 Jbeta primers were used. Sequencing used immunoSEQ multiplex PCR; TCRdb keeps in-frame clones, though not all of them. Altogether about 170,000 clones are present, around 68% being singletons, with the ten largest covering 1.5%. Material for sequencing was PBMCs. These receptors were collected from a girl aged 10 to 17 in good health and CMV-seronegative.

V and J are TRBV11-2 and TRBJ1-1; TRBD1 is a possible D gene (6 bases). V dropped 6 bases and J dropped 0 bases, with 20 bases sitting between them. The CDR3 contains 17 residues. Germline loops: CDR1 SGHAT, CDR2 FQNNGV. CDR3 nucleotide sequence: TGTGCCAGCAGATTTATGGGAGGGGGGGCGATGAACACTGAAGCTTTCTTT. Translation: CASRFMGGGAMNTEAFF.

The chain is built from TRBV5-1 and TRBJ1-5; D perhaps matches TRBD1 (5 bases). Germline CDR1 SGHRS, CDR2 YFSETQ. Deletions cut 3 bases from V and 7 bases from J, with 17 bases between. This CDR3 is built from 15 residues. The CDR3 nucleotides read TGCGCCAGCAGCTCGAGCGGGCAGGGCGGACAGCCCCAGCATTTT. The encoded protein is CASSSSGQGGQPQHF. Complete variable domain (other parts from reference TRBV5-1 and TRBJ1-5): KAGVTQTPRYLIKTRGQQVTLSCSPISGHRSVSWYQQTPGQGLQFLFEYFSETQRNKGNFPGRFSGRQFSNSRSEMNVSTLELGDSALYLCASSSSGQGGQPQHFGDGTRLSIL.

This chain uses TRBV7-9 with TRBJ1-3, with 7 nucleotides matching TRBD1. The length of the CDR3 is 16 residues. Germline V gene sequence: CDR1 SEHNR, CDR2 FQNEAQ (reference sequence). V was pared by 0 bases and J by 1 base, with 3 bases of the junction left unmatched. This CDR3 reads CASSLAGDRSGNTIYF. In DNA, the CDR3 is TGTGCCAGCAGCTTAGCGGGGGACAGATCTGGAAACACCATATATTTT.

The chain is built from TRBV2 and TRBJ2-5; 8 nucleotides align to TRBD2. The trim removed 1 base at V and 4 bases at J, leaving 5 bases unmatched. Germline V CDR1 and CDR2: SNHLY, FYNNEI. The CDR3 is 15 residues long. The CDR3 reads CASSEDGGARETQYF. The CDR3 nucleotides are TGTGCCAGCAGTGAAGACGGGGGGGCGCGAGAGACCCAGTACTTC.

The chain uses TRBV19 and TRBJ2-3; TRBD2 aligns across 12 bases. This CDR3 is built from 15 residues. CDR1 is LNHDA, CDR2 SQIVND, per germline (reference sequence). V lost 6 bases and J lost 0; bases outside the gene matches: 1. The CDR3 DNA reads TGTGCCAGTAGAGGACTAGCGGGGAGCACAGATACGCAGTATTTT. Protein sequence: CASRGLAGSTDTQYF. Combining the CDR3 with reference TRBV19 and TRBJ2-3 gives the whole variable domain DGGITQSPKYLFRKEGQNVTLSCEQNLNHDAMYWYRQDPGQGLRLIYYSQIVNDFQKGDIAEGYSVSREKKESFPLTVTSAQKNPTAFYLCASRGLAGSTDTQYFGPGTRLTVL.

V gene TRBV6-5 combines with J gene TRBJ1-1; 10 positions agree with TRBD1. J lost 6 bases, V lost 3 bases, and 10 bases had no gene match. Germline-derived CDR1 and CDR2 are MNHEY and SVGAGI. The CDR3 has 16 amino acids. The CDR3 bases are TGTGCCAGCAGTTATTTACCAGGACAGGGGGGTGCTGAAGCTTTCTTT. Translation: CASSYLPGQGGAEAFF.

The rearrangement links TRBV5-1 to TRBJ1-4; tentative D call: TRBD1 (5 bases). The CDR3 runs 14 residues. V lost 4 bases, J lost 5 bases, and 12 bases lay in between. Per germline, CDR1 SGHRS and CDR2 YFSETQ. The CDR3 loop is CASSPVGANEKLFF. CDR3 coding DNA: TGCGCCAGCAGCCCGGTTGGGGCGAATGAAAAACTGTTTTTT.

CDR3 amino acids: CASSQVTSPGGYTF. DNA for the CDR3: TGTGCCAGCAGCCAAGTAACATCGCCGGGTGGCTACACCTTC. The V call is TRBV14, the J call TRBJ1-2; D not certain. V lost 1 base and J lost 7, with 13 bases in between. Germline V gene lookup returns CDR1 SGHDN and CDR2 FVKESK. The CDR3 is 14 residues long. Variable domain in full (rest from reference TRBV14 and TRBJ1-2): EAGVTQFPSHSVIEKGQTVTLRCDPISGHDNLYWYRRVMGKEIKFLLHFVKESKQDESGMPNNRFLAERTGGTYSTLKVQPAELEDSGVYFCASSQVTSPGGYTFGSGTRLTVV.

This chain joins TRBV5-1 and TRBJ1-1; no clear D gene. This CDR3 region has 13 residues. Trimming removed 4 bases from V and 4 bases from J, with 11 bases in between. CDR1 and CDR2 (germline): SGHRS, YFSETQ. The CDR3 region is CASSPPGGTEAFF. CDR3 nucleotide sequence: TGCGCCAGCAGCCCCCCGGGTGGCACTGAAGCTTTCTTT.

The V gene is TRBV11-2, the J gene TRBJ2-7; a possible D gene is TRBD2 (6 bases). V lost 8 bases and J 0 bases, leaving 17 bases between the germline ends. In germline, CDR1 is SGHAT, CDR2 FQNNGV. The length of the CDR3 is 15 residues. The CDR3: CASAGPGDYSYEQYF. The CDR3 DNA is TGTGCCAGCGCGGGGCCGGGGGATTACTCCTACGAGCAGTACTTC. Drawing the rest from reference TRBV11-2 and TRBJ2-7, the complete variable domain is EAGVAQSPRYKIIEKRQSVAFWCNPISGHATLYWYQQILGQGPKLLIQFQNNGVVDDSQLPKDRFSAERLKGVDSTLKIQPAKLEDSAVYLCASAGPGDYSYEQYFGPGTRLTVT.

The V and J genes are TRBV5-4 and TRBJ2-2; 13 bases map to TRBD2. CDR1 and CDR2 from the germline V gene are SGHNT and YYREEE (reference sequence). This CDR3 has 17 residues. The V and J ends lost 5 bases and 2 bases, in that order; junction bases with no gene match: 6. CDR3 sequence: CASSRTSGGPNTGELFF. The CDR3 DNA sequence: TGTGCCAGCAGTCGGACTAGCGGGGGCCCTAACACCGGGGAGCTGTTTTTT. The variable domain in full, with the rest retrieved from reference TRBV5-4 and TRBJ2-2, is ETGVTQSPTHLIKTRGQQVTLRCSSQSGHNTVSWYQQALGQGPQFIFQYYREEENGRGNFPPRFSGLQFPNYSSELNVNALELDDSALYLCASSRTSGGPNTGELFFGEGSRLTVL.

The chain links TRBV10-3 to TRBJ1-2, with 7 bases that match TRBD1. This CDR3 has 17 residues. From germline, CDR1 is ENHRY and CDR2 SYGVKD. The junction had 13 bases not matched to a gene; V was cut back by 6 bases and J by 0 bases. CDR3 residues: CAIRLPGTDRANYGYTF. The CDR3 DNA follows: TGTGCCATCAGACTCCCCGGGACTGACAGGGCTAACTATGGCTACACCTTC.

The V call is TRBV9, the J call TRBJ1-2, with a tentative D call TRBD1 (6 bases). CDR3 length: 14 residues. The germline V and J ends were trimmed by 2 bases and 3 bases, with 11 bases remaining between them. Germline V gene lookup returns CDR1 SGDLS and CDR2 YYNGEE. CDR3 nucleotides: TGTGCCAGCAGCGTGGTGGACAGACACTATGGCTACACCTTC. Its protein product is CASSVVDRHYGYTF.

The chain employs TRBV7-8 and TRBJ1-1; D uncertain. V was pared by 1 base and J by 0 bases, with 15 bases between. The CDR3 runs 17 residues. Germline lookup yields CDR1 SGHVS and CDR2 FQNEAQ. The CDR3 nucleotides are TGTGCCAGCAGCTTAGGCCTCTCAGTTTCCATGAACACTGAAGCTTTCTTT. Translation: CASSLGLSVSMNTEAFF.

The J gene is TRBJ1-1, the V gene TRBV7-9; a possible D gene is TRBD1 (6 bases). Trimming took off 6 bases at V and 6 bases at J, with 17 bases between the two ends. Per the germline V gene, CDR1 is SEHNR and CDR2 is FQNEAQ (reference sequence). This CDR3 comprises 14 residues. This CDR3 is CASSPGTLGAEAFF. CDR3 coding DNA: TGTGCCAGCAGTCCCGGGACATTGGGTGCTGAAGCTTTCTTT.

The chain combines TRBV9 with TRBJ1-3; D not resolved. CDR3 length: 15 amino acids. V was pared by 0 bases and J by 0 bases, with 7 bases between. Germline loops: CDR1 SGDLS, CDR2 YYNGEE. This CDR3 reads CASSVGGISGNTIYF. CDR3 sequence (DNA): TGTGCCAGCAGCGTAGGAGGGATCTCTGGAAACACCATATATTTT.

The gene calls are TRBV27 and TRBJ2-3; possibly TRBD2 for D (7 bases). CDR3 length: 17 amino acids. Germline V gene sequence: CDR1 MNHEY, CDR2 SMNVEV (reference sequence). The ends were cut back, 5 bases at V and 1 base at J, with 19 bases in the middle. The CDR3 region is CASSLIASGGRTDTQYF. The CDR3 DNA follows: TGTGCCAGCAGTCTTATCGCGTCGGGGGGCCGCACAGATACGCAGTATTTT.

This chain joins TRBV5-4 and TRBJ2-7; TRBD1 agrees at 8 bases. CDR3 size: 13 residues. Per the germline V gene, CDR1 is SGHNT and CDR2 is YYREEE (reference sequence). After removal of 3 bases from V and 6 bases from J, the junction contained 5 bases not matched to a gene. The CDR3 loop reads CASSSGTGSEQYF. DNA of the CDR3: TGTGCCAGCAGCTCTGGGACAGGTAGCGAGCAGTACTTC.

The chain uses TRBV19 and TRBJ2-1, with D possibly being TRBD2 (6 bases). CDR1 and CDR2 (germline): LNHDA, SQIVND (reference sequence). V lost 2 bases, J lost 3 bases, and 8 bases lay in between. There are 14 residues in the CDR3. DNA for the CDR3: TGTGCCAGTAGTATATCGGAGGGCTACAATGAGCAGTTCTTC. Amino acid sequence: CASSISEGYNEQFF.

This clone has only a few counts. The chain links TRBV4-1 to TRBJ2-7; 8 bases align to TRBD1. The CDR3 contains 16 residues. CDR1 and CDR2 from the germline V gene are MGHRA and YSYEKL. V gave up 4 bases and J gave up 0 bases; unmatched junction bases: 8. Here the CDR3 reads CASSPFRTGSSYEQYF. The DNA of the CDR3 is TGCGCCAGCAGCCCCTTTCGGACAGGGAGCTCCTACGAGCAGTACTTC.

This chain connects TRBV7-9 to TRBJ2-7; D remains ambiguous. CDR3 length: 16 amino acids. Germline assignment: CDR1 SEHNR and CDR2 FQNEAQ (reference sequence). The ends were cut back, 5 bases at V and 2 bases at J, with 19 bases in the middle. The CDR3 bases are TGTGCCAGCAGCCCGCTTTTTGGCCCGTCGCCCTACGAGCAGTACTTC. It is translated as CASSPLFGPSPYEQYF.

The chain is built from TRBV6-1 and TRBJ2-1; TRBD1 aligns across 7 bases. The CDR3 extends over 14 amino acids. The trim removed 6 bases at V and 4 bases at J, leaving 6 bases unmatched. Germline CDR1 MNHNS, CDR2 SASEGT. The CDR3 region is CASRLGQEYNEQFF. The CDR3, as DNA: TGTGCCAGCAGACTAGGACAGGAGTACAATGAGCAGTTCTTC.

V gene TRBV10-3 combines with J gene TRBJ2-3; 9 bases map to TRBD2. Trimming cost V 5 bases and J 6 bases; bases outside gene matches: 9. Germline V gene data show CDR1 as ENHRY and CDR2 as SYGVKD. The CDR3 is 15 residues long. The CDR3 DNA follows: TGTGCCATCAGTCCAAAGCGGGGGGACCGGGATACGCAGTATTTT. It is translated as CAISPKRGDRDTQYF.

The V gene is TRBV6-5, the J gene TRBJ1-5, with 10 positions matching TRBD1. CDR1 is MNHEY and CDR2 is SVGAGI in the germline V gene. This CDR3 is built from 14 residues. The J segment lost 5 bases and the V segment lost 5 bases, leaving 3 bases of the junction unmatched. The CDR3 DNA sequence: TGTGCCAGCAGTCCGACAGGGGGCCATCAGCCCCAGCATTTT. It encodes CASSPTGGHQPQHF.